A single sample gave rise to the 15 T cell receptor beta chains below, sequenced in a study of T-cell reconstitution after alpha-beta-depleted transplantation in children. Unique molecular identifiers were used in preparing the TCRbeta library. TCRdb re-called the PCR reads with MiXCR, one entry per CDR3 protein. The table records about 980,000 distinct CDR3 sequences, 25% to 35% of them present only once. Sequenced material: PBMCs, mostly from graft donor cells, taken 360 days after TCRalphabeta/CD19-depleted stem cell transplant. These receptors all stem from a boy under two years old who had a stem cell transplant for SCID, so the T cells may come from the graft donor.

This clonotype was counted ten times or more. The chain carries TRBV12-3 or TRBV12-4 and TRBJ1-5, with a possible D match to TRBD1 (6 bases). CDR3 length equals 16 residues. V lost 3 bases to trimming and J lost 0 bases, with 12 bases between them. CDR3 DNA: TGTGCCAGCAGTTTGAGGACAGTAAATAGCAATCAGCCCCAGCATTTT. Translated, it gives CASSLRTVNSNQPQHF.

This clonotype appeared a few times. The rearrangement joins TRBV21-1 to TRBJ1-1; the table calls TRBD1, which could not be checked here. TRBV21-1 is deemed a pseudogene. The CDR3 length is 20 residues. DNA of the CDR3: TGTGCCAGCAGCAAACTTTTACCTCCGGGACAGGGGGTGATGGACACTGAAGCTTTCTTT. Its protein product is CASSKLLPPGQGVMDTEAFF.

This clonotype was seen only a few times. The rearrangement joins TRBV15 to TRBJ1-2; D call uncertain. Germline CDR1 and CDR2: LNHNV and YYDKDF (reference sequence). The CDR3 runs to 14 residues. Trimming removed 5 bases at V and 3 bases at J, with 13 bases between. CDR3 in DNA: TGTGCCACCAGCGGGTTCGGCAGGTACTATGGCTACACCTTC. Its protein product is CATSGFGRYYGYTF.

This clonotype occurred a few times. CDR3 in DNA: TGTGCCAGCAGTTACTCCCGACAGGGCGGGAGGGAGCAGTTCTTC. As protein: CASSYSRQGGREQFF. The rearrangement links TRBV6-5 to TRBJ2-1, with a tentative D call TRBD2 (8 bases). CDR3 length: 15 residues. Per germline, CDR1 MNHEY and CDR2 SVGAGI. V lost 0 bases to trimming and J lost 10 bases, with 16 bases between them.

This chain links TRBV5-1 with TRBJ2-7, with D perhaps matching TRBD1 (5 bases). The CDR3 totals 14 residues. The germline V gene has CDR1 SGHRS and CDR2 YFSETQ. V was pared by 2 bases and J by 0 bases, with 9 bases between. CDR3 residues: CASSLKDNSYEQYF. The CDR3 bases are TGCGCCAGCAGCTTAAAGGACAACTCCTACGAGCAGTACTTC.

The genes are TRBV12-3 or TRBV12-4 and TRBJ1-2, with a weak D call TRBD1 (5 bases). This CDR3 region has 14 residues. Trimming pared 1 base from V and 3 bases from J, leaving 9 bases between. Here the CDR3 reads CASSLGGRDYGYTF. The CDR3, as DNA: TGTGCCAGCAGTTTAGGGGGCAGAGACTATGGCTACACCTTC.

V usage is TRBV5-1 and J usage is TRBJ1-5, with 7 bases aligning to TRBD1. Per the germline V gene, CDR1 is SGHRS and CDR2 is YFSETQ. V was clipped by 4 bases and J by 0 bases; unmatched bases: 7. The CDR3 spans 16 residues. The CDR3 nucleotides are TGCGCCAGCAGCCCCGGGACAGCTCCTAGCAATCAGCCCCAGCATTTT. It is translated as CASSPGTAPSNQPQHF.

The chain couples TRBV10-3 to TRBJ1-5; tentatively, D is TRBD1 (6 bases). Germline V gene sequence: CDR1 ENHRY, CDR2 SYGVKD. This CDR3 region has 13 residues. The V end was cut by 4 bases, the J end by 5 bases, with 9 bases between. The CDR3 spells CAISGQAYQPQHF. CDR3 nucleotides: TGTGCCATCAGTGGACAGGCGTATCAGCCCCAGCATTTT.

The V and J genes are TRBV3-1 and TRBJ2-2; D unresolved. The germline CDR1 and CDR2 sequences are LGHDT and YNNKEL (reference sequence). The V end lost 1 base, the J end lost 6 bases, and 9 bases lay between the germline ends. This CDR3 contains 14 residues. CDR3 nucleotide sequence: TGTGCCAGCAGCCAAGGGCAGCTGGCCGGGGAGCTGTTTTTT. Translating gives CASSQGQLAGELFF.

The rearrangement links TRBV5-1 to TRBJ2-6, with D hard to call. CDR1 SGHRS and CDR2 YFSETQ come from the germline V gene. The germline V and J ends were trimmed by 4 bases and 4 bases, with 12 bases remaining between them. The CDR3 is made up of 15 amino acids. The CDR3 loop reads CASSIHTAGANVLTF. The CDR3 DNA sequence: TGCGCCAGCAGCATCCATACGGCAGGGGCCAACGTCCTGACTTTC.

This sequence joins TRBV5-1 and TRBJ2-2; tentative D call: TRBD2 (6 bases). Looked up from germline, CDR1 is SGHRS and CDR2 is YFSETQ. The CDR3 spans 15 residues. Trimming pared 4 bases from V and 5 bases from J, leaving 15 bases between. CDR3 amino acids: CASSPTRFGTGELFF. In DNA form, the CDR3 reads TGCGCCAGCAGCCCGACTAGATTCGGAACCGGGGAGCTGTTTTTT.

This clonotype was counted between two and nine times. The CDR3 here is CASSSWASPGTGELFF. The DNA for the CDR3 is TGTGCCAGCAGCTCTTGGGCCAGCCCGGGCACCGGGGAGCTGTTTTTT. The V gene is TRBV7-2, the J gene TRBJ2-2; D remains unclear. V lost 4 bases and J 4 bases, leaving 16 bases between the germline ends. Germline V gene sequence: CDR1 SGHTA, CDR2 FQGNSA. The CDR3 runs to 16 residues.

The rearrangement uses TRBV20-1 and TRBJ1-1; D unclear. Trimming took 0 bases from V and 0 from J, leaving 11 bases between them. Germline CDR1 reads DFQATT; CDR2 reads SNEGSKA (reference sequence). CDR3 length: 15 amino acids. Here the CDR3 reads CSARDPGTLNTEAFF. For the CDR3, the DNA is TGCAGTGCTAGAGATCCGGGAACCCTGAACACTGAAGCTTTCTTT.

The gene calls are TRBV3-1 and TRBJ2-3; D is perhaps TRBD1 (5 bases). The CDR3 covers 16 residues. V was trimmed by 3 bases and J by 2 bases, leaving 15 bases between them. The V gene's germline CDR1 is LGHDT and CDR2 YNNKEL (reference sequence). CDR3 sequence (DNA): TGTGCCAGCAGCCAGGGGTGGGCAGGGTCCACAGATACGCAGTATTTT. Its translation: CASSQGWAGSTDTQYF.

V usage is TRBV7-8 and J usage is TRBJ2-1; D is possibly TRBD1 or TRBD2 (5 bases each). Germline V gene data show CDR1 as SGHVS and CDR2 as FQNEAQ. V was cut by 5 bases and J by 9 bases, with 17 bases left in between. There are 14 residues in the CDR3. CDR3 amino acids: CASSPGTGWSEQFF. In nucleotides, the CDR3 is TGTGCCAGCAGCCCCGGGACCGGATGGAGTGAGCAGTTCTTC.